Listed below are T cell receptor beta chains from one sample, sequenced in a study of CD8 T cells in Susac syndrome. TCRdb analysed the immunoSEQ multiplex PCR reads with MiXCR anew, one entry per CDR3 protein. The table includes 67,000 or so distinct CDR3 sequences, 93% detected once. Sequencing was done on a sample of CD4+ T cells from PBMCs. The receptors were sampled from a human donor with Susac syndrome. Both conserved end residues are part of each CDR3. D genes are given only for firm matches. A row's size may be missing; if present it is once, few, many or a size class.

>TRBV28|TRBJ1-1|.|.
TGTGCCAGCAGGCCCGTGGGGGATACTGAAGCTTTCTTT
CASRPVGDTEAFF
>TRBV19|TRBJ1-6|.|TRBD1
TGTGCCAGTAAGGTCCAGACAGGGGTCTATTCACCCCTCCACTTT
CASKVQTGVYSPLHF
>TRBV14|TRBJ1-2|.|.
TGTGCCAGCAGCCAAGATGTGTACCGTTATGGCTACACCTTC
CASSQDVYRYGYTF
>TRBV2|TRBJ2-5|.|TRBD2
TGTGCCAGCAGCTCGGGGGGGAGGCGGAGTAAGACCCAGTACTTC
CASSSGGRRSKTQYF
>TRBV28|TRBJ2-1|once|TRBD1
TGTGCCAGCAGATTAGACAGGGAGCCCTACAATGAGCAGTTCTTC
CASRLDREPYNEQFF
>TRBV7-8|TRBJ2-1|.|.
TGTGCCAGCAGCCCACTGGACTACGCTTACAATGAGCAGTTCTTC
CASSPLDYAYNEQFF
>TRBV18|TRBJ1-4|.|TRBD1
TGTGCCAGCTCACCGGGACAGGGGGTCGGCGAAAAACTGTTTTTT
CASSPGQGVGEKLFF
>TRBV5-6|TRBJ1-5|.|.
TGTGCCAGCAGCTTTGGACGTACTAATCAGCCCCAGCATTTT
CASSFGRTNQPQHF
>TRBV20-1|TRBJ2-5|.|.
TGCAGTGCTAGAGAGACCCAGTACTTC
CSARETQYF
>TRBV7-3|TRBJ1-1|once|TRBD1
TGTGCCAGCCGACAGGGGCTGAACACTGAAGCTTTCTTT
CASRQGLNTEAFF
>TRBV20-1|TRBJ2-3|.|.
TGCAGTGCTAGACCCCCCCGGGGCACAGATACGCAGTATTTT
CSARPPRGTDTQYF
>TRBV18|TRBJ2-3|.|TRBD2
TGTGCCAGCTCACCCCCCATGGCTAGCGGATTTGGGGGTACGCAGTATTTT
CASSPPMASGFGGTQYF
>TRBV27|TRBJ2-5|.|.
TGTGCCAGCAAAACTTGGCCGCTGGAGGAGACCCAGTACTTC
CASKTWPLEETQYF
>TRBV27|TRBJ1-6|.|TRBD1
TGTGCCAGCAGTTCTCCCTACTTGCGGGACAGGGGTACACCCCTCCACTTT
CASSSPYLRDRGTPLHF
>TRBV6-6|TRBJ2-2|.|.
TGTGCCAGCGGCCTGGGGTGGGGAGTGAACACCGGGGAGCTGTTTTTT
CASGLGWGVNTGELFF
>TRBV5-1|TRBJ2-1|.|.
TGCGCCAGCAGCCTACAGGGCCCCAGCACCTACAATGAGCAGTTCTTC
CASSLQGPSTYNEQFF
>TRBV28|TRBJ2-3|once|.
TGTGCCAGCAACACCCCCAGAGCCACAGATACGCAGTATTTT
CASNTPRATDTQYF